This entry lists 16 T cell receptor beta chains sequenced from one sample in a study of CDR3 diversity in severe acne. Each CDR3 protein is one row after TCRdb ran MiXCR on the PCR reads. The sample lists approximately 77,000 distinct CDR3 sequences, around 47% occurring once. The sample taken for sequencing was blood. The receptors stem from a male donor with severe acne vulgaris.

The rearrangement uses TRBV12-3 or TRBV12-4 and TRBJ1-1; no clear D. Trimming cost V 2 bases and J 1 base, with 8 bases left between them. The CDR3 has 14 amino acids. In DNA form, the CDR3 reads TGTGCCAGCAGTTTAACTCACGGGAACACTGAAGCTTTCTTT. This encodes CASSLTHGNTEAFF.

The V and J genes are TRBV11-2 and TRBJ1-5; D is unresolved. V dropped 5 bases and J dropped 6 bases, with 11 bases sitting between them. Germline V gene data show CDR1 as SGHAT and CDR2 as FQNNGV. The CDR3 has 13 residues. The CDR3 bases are TGTGCCAGCAGCCAAGTGTTGGGTCAGCCCCAGCATTTT. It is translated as CASSQVLGQPQHF.

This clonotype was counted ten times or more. The DNA of the CDR3 is TGTGCCAGCAGCGTTAACGCCCTATTCTACGAGCAGTACTTC. Translating it yields CASSVNALFYEQYF. This chain links TRBV7-9 with TRBJ2-7; D not resolved. CDR1 SEHNR and CDR2 FQNEAQ come from the germline V gene (reference sequence). Trimming removed 5 bases from V and 3 bases from J, with 14 bases in between. This CDR3 region has 14 residues.

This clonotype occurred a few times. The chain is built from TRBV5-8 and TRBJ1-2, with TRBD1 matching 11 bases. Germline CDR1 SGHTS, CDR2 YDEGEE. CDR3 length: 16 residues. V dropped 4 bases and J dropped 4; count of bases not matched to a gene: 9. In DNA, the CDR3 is TGTGCCAGCAGCGTCCGGAGGACAGGGGGCTCCTATGGCTACACCTTC. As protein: CASSVRRTGGSYGYTF.

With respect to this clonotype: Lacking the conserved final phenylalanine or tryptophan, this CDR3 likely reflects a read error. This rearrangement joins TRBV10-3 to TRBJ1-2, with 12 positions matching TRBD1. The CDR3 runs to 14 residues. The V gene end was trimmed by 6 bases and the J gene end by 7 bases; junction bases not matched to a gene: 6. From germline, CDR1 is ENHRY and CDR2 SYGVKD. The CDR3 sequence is CAIRGQGADCGYTL. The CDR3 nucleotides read TGTGCCATCAGGGGACAGGGGGCGGACTGTGGCTACACCCTC.

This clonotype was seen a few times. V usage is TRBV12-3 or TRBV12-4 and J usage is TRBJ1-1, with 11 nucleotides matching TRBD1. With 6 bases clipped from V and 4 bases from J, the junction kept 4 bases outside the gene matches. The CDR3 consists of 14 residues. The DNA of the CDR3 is TGTGCCAGCAGCGAAGGACAGGGGGCCACTGAAGCTTTCTTT. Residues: CASSEGQGATEAFF.

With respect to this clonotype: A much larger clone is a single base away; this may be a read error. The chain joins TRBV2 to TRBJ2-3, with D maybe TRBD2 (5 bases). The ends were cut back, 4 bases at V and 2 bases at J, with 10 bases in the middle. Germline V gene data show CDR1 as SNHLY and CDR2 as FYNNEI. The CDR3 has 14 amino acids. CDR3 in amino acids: CASSGSSHTDTQYF. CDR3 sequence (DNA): TGTGCCAGCAGTGGGTCTAGCCACACAGATACGCAGTATTTT.

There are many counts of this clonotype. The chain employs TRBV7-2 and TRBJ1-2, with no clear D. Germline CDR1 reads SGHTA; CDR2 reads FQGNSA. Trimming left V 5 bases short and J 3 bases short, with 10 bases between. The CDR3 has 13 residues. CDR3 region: CASSLNSHYGYTF. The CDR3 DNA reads TGTGCCAGCAGCCTAAACAGTCACTATGGCTACACCTTC.

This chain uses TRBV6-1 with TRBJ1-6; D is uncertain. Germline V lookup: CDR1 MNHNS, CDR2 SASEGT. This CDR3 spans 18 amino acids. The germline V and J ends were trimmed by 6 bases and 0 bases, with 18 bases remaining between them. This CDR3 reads CASRERRASFSYNSPLHF. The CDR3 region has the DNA TGTGCCAGCAGAGAGCGTAGAGCTAGTTTCTCCTATAATTCACCCCTCCACTTT.

In DNA, the CDR3 is TGTGCCAGCAGTCGGGACAGTAGCTCCTACAATGAGCAGTTCTTC. This sequence encodes CASSRDSSSYNEQFF. The genes are TRBV13 and TRBJ2-1, with TRBD1 matching 7 bases. Germline lookup yields CDR1 PRHDT and CDR2 FYEKMQ (reference sequence). Trimming cost V 6 bases and J 0 bases; bases outside gene matches: 5. This CDR3 region has 15 residues.

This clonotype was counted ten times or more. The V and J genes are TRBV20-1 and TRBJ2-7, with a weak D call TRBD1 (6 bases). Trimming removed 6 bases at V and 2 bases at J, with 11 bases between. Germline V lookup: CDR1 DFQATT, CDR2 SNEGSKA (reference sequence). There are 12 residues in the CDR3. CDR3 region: CSAPDRTYEQYF. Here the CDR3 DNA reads TGCAGTGCACCGGACAGAACCTACGAGCAGTACTTC.

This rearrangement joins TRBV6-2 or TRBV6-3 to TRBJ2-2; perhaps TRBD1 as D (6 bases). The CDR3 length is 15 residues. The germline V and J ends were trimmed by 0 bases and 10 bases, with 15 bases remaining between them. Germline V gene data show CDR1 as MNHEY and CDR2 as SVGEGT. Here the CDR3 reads CASSYSRQAGMELFF. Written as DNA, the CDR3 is TGTGCCAGCAGTTACTCGAGACAGGCCGGGATGGAGCTGTTTTTT.

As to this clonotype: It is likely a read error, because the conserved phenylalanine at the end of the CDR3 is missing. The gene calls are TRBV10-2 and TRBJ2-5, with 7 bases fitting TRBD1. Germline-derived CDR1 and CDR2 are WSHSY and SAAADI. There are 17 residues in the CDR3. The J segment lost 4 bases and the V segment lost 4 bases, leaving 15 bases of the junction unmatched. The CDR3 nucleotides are TGCGCCAGCAGTGGAATCCTCCTGACAGGGACGGGAGAGACCCAGTACTCC. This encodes CASSGILLTGTGETQYS.

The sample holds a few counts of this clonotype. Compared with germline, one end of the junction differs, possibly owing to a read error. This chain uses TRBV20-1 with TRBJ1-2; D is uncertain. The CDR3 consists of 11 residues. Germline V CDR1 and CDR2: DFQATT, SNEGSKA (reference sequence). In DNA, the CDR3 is TGCAGTGCTAGTTATTGGCCTATCTTCCCCTTC. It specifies CSASYWPIFPF.

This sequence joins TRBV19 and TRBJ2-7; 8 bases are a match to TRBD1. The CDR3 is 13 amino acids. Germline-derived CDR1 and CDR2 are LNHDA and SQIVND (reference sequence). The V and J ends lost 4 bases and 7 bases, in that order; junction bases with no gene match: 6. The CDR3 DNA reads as TGTGCCAGTAGTAGGGGACAGGTCAAGGAGCAGTACTTC. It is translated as CASSRGQVKEQYF.

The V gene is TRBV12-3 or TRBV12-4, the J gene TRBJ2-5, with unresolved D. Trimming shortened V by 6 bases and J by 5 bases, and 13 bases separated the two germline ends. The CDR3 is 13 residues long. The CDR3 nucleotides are TGTGCCAGCAGGGCAAAAATCGACGAGACCCAGTACTTC. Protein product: CASRAKIDETQYF.